The sample holds many counts of the clone carrying this TCR beta chain. The antigen is undetermined. This may stem from a read error, because a much larger clone lies one nucleotide away. Primers used in a second PCR of roughly 7 to 11 cycles were a sample-barcoded 5' primer and a J-beta primer mix. Each cDNA molecule carried a tag from a template-switch adaptor that contained 12 random nucleotides. TCRdb redid the calling of the 5' RACE reads with MiXCR, one entry per CDR3 protein. The sample contains 650,000 to 800,000 distinct CDR3 sequences, 44% of which appear only once. Healthy Caucasians from Russia aged roughly 6 to 95 served as donors. In each sample, at least 6 million PBMCs were isolated. This specimen comes from a study of blood T cells in healthy people across ages. Study findings and constraints: Greater diversity and more naive CD4+ cells were seen in long-lived donors than in aged donors.

The sample comprised blood. The TCR was taken from a man in his 60s in good health.

CDR3 sequence (DNA): TGCGCCAGCAGGGCCCCGGGGACTAGCAGCAATGAGCAGTACTTC. Translating gives CASRAPGTSSNEQYF. This rearrangement joins TRBV5-1 to TRBJ2-5; 9 bases align to TRBD2. Germline lookup yields CDR1 SGHRS and CDR2 YFSETQ. The CDR3 runs to 15 residues. J gave up 11 bases and V 5 bases, and 16 bases lay outside the gene matches.